A single sample gave rise to the 16 T cell receptor beta chains below, sequenced in a study of CD8+ T cells in alopecia areata. After isolation, RNA underwent reverse transcription to generate cDNA as the sequencing template. Measured with immunoSEQ multiplex PCR; TCRdb has only the in-frame clones, and not every one. Of under 200,000 clones in the sample, about 71% were seen once. The treatment here: oral pan-JAK inhibitor, 5-10 mg twice daily. The material sequenced was CD4+ T cells sorted from blood, taken at week 4, from a patient treated with tofacitinib. The receptors shown here come from a human donor with alopecia areata.

This chain links TRBV6-1 with TRBJ1-5, with a tentative D call TRBD1 (5 bases). V shed 0 bases and J shed 4 bases, with 10 bases lying between them. In germline, CDR1 is MNHNS, CDR2 SASEGT. There are 15 residues in the CDR3. The CDR3 protein is CASSEAGGANQPQHF. CDR3 bases: TGTGCCAGCAGTGAAGCGGGGGGAGCGAATCAGCCCCAGCATTTT.

The CDR3 spells CSGYSNYGYTF. CDR3 DNA: TGCAGCGGCTACAGTAACTATGGCTACACCTTC. This chain connects TRBV29-1 to TRBJ1-2; D remains unclear. Germline CDR1 is SQVTM and CDR2 is ANQGSEA. CDR3 length: 11 amino acids. V was pared by 7 bases and J by 1 base, with 7 bases between.

This clone was detected a few times. The chain employs TRBV30 and TRBJ2-7; 9 nucleotides align to TRBD1. V was pared by 1 base and J by 6 bases, with 10 bases of the junction left unmatched. The germline CDR1 and CDR2 sequences are GTSNPN and SVGIG (reference sequence). The CDR3 runs 15 residues. The CDR3 region is CAWSAYTETGGEQYF. CDR3 DNA sequence: TGTGCCTGGAGTGCATACACAGAGACAGGGGGCGAGCAGTACTTC.

The chain joins TRBV2 to TRBJ1-1; 11 positions match TRBD1. CDR1 SNHLY and CDR2 FYNNEI come from the germline V gene. The trim removed 7 bases at V and 1 base at J, leaving 2 bases unmatched. The CDR3 has 14 amino acids. DNA for the CDR3: TGTGCCAGCACTGGACAGGGGGCGAACACTGAAGCTTTCTTT. Its protein is CASTGQGANTEAFF. Drawing the rest from reference TRBV2 and TRBJ1-1, the complete variable domain is EPEVTQTPSHQVTQMGQEVILRCVPISNHLYFYWYRQILGQKVEFLVSFYNNEISEKSEIFDDQFSVERPDGSNFTLKIRSTKLEDSAMYFCASTGQGANTEAFFGQGTRLTVV.

This clone appeared a few times. Other DNA sequences in the same sample also yield this CDR3. J is TRBJ2-7 and V is TRBV30, with 7 positions matching TRBD1. The CDR3 sequence is 11 residues long. J gave up 6 bases and V 1 base, and 0 bases lay outside the gene matches. CDR1 GTSNPN and CDR2 SVGIG come from the germline V gene (reference sequence). The CDR3 DNA reads as TGTGCCTGGAGTGGACAGGGCGAGCAGTACTTC. This sequence encodes CAWSGQGEQYF.

V usage is TRBV29-1 and J usage is TRBJ1-4; 9 nucleotides match TRBD1. V lost 7 bases, J lost 6 bases, and 6 bases stayed unmatched. Germline loops: CDR1 SQVTM, CDR2 ANQGSEA. The CDR3 contains 13 residues. CDR3 protein: CSASGTGYEKLFF. CDR3 nucleotides: TGCAGCGCGTCCGGGACAGGGTATGAAAAACTGTTTTTT.

The chain has TRBV30 and TRBJ1-2, with D uncertain. V was clipped by 7 bases and J by 5 bases, with 17 bases between them. Germline values: CDR1 GTSNPN, CDR2 SVGIG (reference sequence). The CDR3 is 13 amino acids. The DNA of the CDR3 is TGTGCCTCTCCCCACGGGCAGCGGTATGGCTACACCTTC. It yields the protein CASPHGQRYGYTF.

The chain is built from TRBV5-1 and TRBJ2-2, with D possibly being TRBD1 (6 bases). Germline lookup yields CDR1 SGHRS and CDR2 YFSETQ. CDR3 size: 13 residues. V was clipped by 3 bases and J by 6 bases, with 9 bases between them. The CDR3 loop reads CASSSRGPGELFF. The CDR3 DNA reads as TGCGCCAGCAGCTCCAGGGGACCCGGGGAGCTGTTTTTT.

The chain couples TRBV11-2 to TRBJ2-5, with 10 bases matching TRBD2. This CDR3 contains 15 residues. CDR1 is SGHAT and CDR2 is FQNNGV in the germline V gene. With 5 bases clipped from V and 4 bases from J, the junction kept 7 bases outside the gene matches. The DNA of the CDR3 is TGTGCCAGCAGCGAGAGTAGCGGGGGGCTAGAGACCCAGTACTTC. This encodes CASSESSGGLETQYF.

The CDR3 sequence: CASSLPRVWETQYF. The CDR3 DNA reads TGTGCCAGCAGCTTACCGCGGGTATGGGAGACCCAGTACTTC. The J gene is TRBJ2-5, the V gene TRBV7-2, with D maybe TRBD2 (5 bases). Germline assignment: CDR1 SGHTA and CDR2 FQGNSA. The V end lost 2 bases, the J end lost 5 bases, and 12 bases lay between the germline ends. The CDR3 sequence is 14 residues long.

The chain employs TRBV5-6 and TRBJ2-2; D is possibly TRBD2 (6 bases). This CDR3 is built from 16 residues. CDR1 and CDR2 (germline): SGHDT, YYEEEE. V lost 4 bases, J lost 4 bases, and 17 bases lay in between. CDR3 in DNA: TGTGCCAGCAGCGACCCCCGGGGAGGTGGCACCGGGGAGCTGTTTTTT. Translated: CASSDPRGGGTGELFF.

This chain connects TRBV29-1 to TRBJ1-1, with D possibly matching TRBD1 (6 bases). The V end lost 3 bases, the J end lost 1 base, and 15 bases lay between the germline ends. This CDR3 has 15 amino acids. Per germline, CDR1 SQVTM and CDR2 ANQGSEA. DNA of the CDR3: TGCAGCGTTGAGGACCACAGGGAGTGGAACACTGAAGCTTTCTTT. Its translation: CSVEDHREWNTEAFF.

The chain links TRBV12-5 to TRBJ2-5; 9 bases map to TRBD1. With V trimmed by 6 bases and J by 4 bases, 15 bases remained unmatched. Germline V gene lookup returns CDR1 LGHNT and CDR2 FRNRAP. CDR3 length: 17 amino acids. The CDR3 loop reads CASGRGSGTGRGETQYF. The CDR3 DNA follows: TGTGCTAGTGGCCGAGGATCCGGGACAGGGAGGGGAGAGACCCAGTACTTC. The whole variable domain, filled in from reference TRBV12-5 and TRBJ2-5, reads DARVTQTPRHKVTEMGQEVTMRCQPILGHNTVFWYRQTMMQGLELLAYFRNRAPLDDSGMPKDRFSAEMPDATLATLKIQPSEPRDSAVYFCASGRGSGTGRGETQYFGPGTRLLVL.

V gene TRBV2 combines with J gene TRBJ1-6; tentatively, D is TRBD1 (5 bases). This CDR3 is built from 12 residues. V lost 8 bases and J 7 bases, leaving 9 bases between the germline ends. Germline V gene sequence: CDR1 SNHLY, CDR2 FYNNEI. DNA for the CDR3: TGTGCCAGCTTCAGGGAGAATTCACCCCTCCACTTT. Protein product: CASFRENSPLHF.

V gene TRBV7-2 combines with J gene TRBJ2-2; D uncertain. The CDR3 is 14 residues long. Germline values: CDR1 SGHTA, CDR2 FQGNSA. V shed 2 bases and J shed 3 bases, with 7 bases lying between them. As DNA, the CDR3 is TGTGCCAGCAGCTTATCAAGGGACACCGGGGAGCTGTTTTTT. As protein: CASSLSRDTGELFF.

The J gene is TRBJ2-7, the V gene TRBV12-2; the table's TRBD1 call for D was not verified on the DNA. TRBV12-2 has pseudogene status. This CDR3 is built from 16 residues. CDR3 region: CASRLTPSGGVNEQYF. Written as DNA, the CDR3 is TGTGCAAGTCGCTTAACCCCCTCAGGGGGAGTCAACGAGCAGTACTTC.